This TCR beta chain is from a study of response to subunit inactivated influenza vaccine. Germline CDR1 reads LGHNA; CDR2 reads YNFKEQ. CDR3 length equals 12 residues. V was clipped by 5 bases and J by 8 bases, with 10 bases between them. In TCRdb, the RT-PCR reads were re-called with MiXCR into one record per CDR3 protein. The table includes roughly 790,000 distinct CDR3 sequences, roughly 20% detected once. Ten or more counts support this clonotype. The specimen comprised PBMCs from blood, sampled about 5 days after vaccination. The TCR sequence derives from a man aged 50 or older who received an inactivated influenza vaccine. The chain carries TRBV4-2 and TRBJ1-3; D is uncertain. The CDR3 bases are TGTGCCAGCAGCGATTCGTGGGACACCATATATTTT. Translation: CASSDSWDTIYF.